Below, 24 T cell receptor beta chains from the same sample are listed, as sequenced in a study of Ad26.COV2.S vaccination and SARS-CoV-2 variants (dated by TCRdb to the early 2020s). Library preparation was by the immunoSEQ multiplex PCR assay. The source is immuneACCESS, and TCRdb retained only in-frame sequences with V and J called. Part of the clones is not carried over; for the studies checked, unresolved V genes explain less than half of this, and the remainder is unexplained. The sample table lists about 350,000 clones, around nine tenths of them with a count of one. Approximately 12% of the sample rests with the top ten. The sample's treatment or condition label is to be understood as: about 20 received Ad26.COV2.S at low or high dose, single or two shots; five or six received placebo; per-sample allocation not given. For vaccine and placebo recipients, the sequenced repertoires came from samples collected on day 63 after the first injection.

Sample: peripheral blood, taken in a trial of Ad26.COV2.S vaccine versus placebo. These receptors came from a person between 18 and 60 years old who received the Ad26.COV2.S COVID-19 vaccine or a placebo.

The J gene is TRBJ1-1, the V gene TRBV28; 7 nucleotides match TRBD1. Germline lookup yields CDR1 MDHEN and CDR2 SYDVKM. V trimming: 5 bases; J trimming: 3 bases; junction bases outside the gene matches: 9. The CDR3 covers 15 residues. In nucleotides, the CDR3 is TGTGCCAGCAGTCCATACCCCCAGGGGGACACTGAAGCTTTCTTT. The encoded protein is CASSPYPQGDTEAFF.

The CDR3 is CASSQEGLLNSPLHF. CDR3 nucleotide sequence: TGTGCCAGCAGCCAAGAGGGACTTTTAAATTCACCCCTCCACTTT. The chain links TRBV3-1 (or the pseudogene TRBV3-2) to TRBJ1-6, with a tentative D call TRBD1 (5 bases). The ends were cut back, 0 bases at V and 7 bases at J, with 10 bases in the middle. This CDR3 is built from 15 residues. Germline V gene lookup returns CDR1 LGHDT and CDR2 YNNKEL (reference sequence).

This clone was observed a handful of times. V and J are TRBV9 and TRBJ1-3, with 9 bases aligning to TRBD1. The germline CDR1 and CDR2 sequences are SGDLS and YYNGEE. With 4 bases clipped from V and 7 bases from J, the junction kept 6 bases outside the gene matches. The CDR3 is 14 residues long. CDR3 sequence: CASSPRTGANTIYF. In DNA, the CDR3 is TGTGCCAGCAGCCCCCGGACAGGGGCTAACACCATATATTTT.

This chain links TRBV28 with TRBJ1-4; weak D call: TRBD1 (5 bases). The CDR3 extends over 16 amino acids. Germline V CDR1 and CDR2: MDHEN, SYDVKM. Trimming took 6 bases from V and 5 from J, leaving 19 bases between them. The CDR3 loop reads CASRPPPRDGNEKLFF. The CDR3 nucleotides are TGTGCCAGCAGGCCTCCTCCAAGGGACGGGAATGAAAAACTGTTTTTT.

The gene calls are TRBV6-5 and TRBJ2-7, with TRBD1 matching over 7 bases. The germline V gene encodes CDR1 MNHEY and CDR2 SVGAGI. V was pared by 6 bases and J by 2 bases, with 4 bases of the junction left unmatched. The CDR3 spans 13 residues. This CDR3 is CASRRDRAYEQYF. In nucleotides, the CDR3 is TGTGCCAGCAGGAGGGACAGAGCCTACGAGCAGTACTTC.

The rearrangement joins TRBV7-2 to TRBJ2-1, with TRBD1 matching over 8 bases. V lost 5 bases and J lost 4; bases outside the gene matches: 7. Germline V gene lookup returns CDR1 SGHTA and CDR2 FQGNSA. The CDR3 contains 15 residues. The CDR3 DNA reads TGTGCCAGCAGCAAAGACAGGGGAGGTTACAATGAGCAGTTCTTC. Its protein product is CASSKDRGGYNEQFF.

The chain uses TRBV3-1 (or the pseudogene TRBV3-2) and TRBJ2-1, with TRBD2 matching 10 bases. V shed 3 bases, J shed 4 bases, and the junction held 6 bases outside the gene matches. Germline V gene sequence: CDR1 LGHDT, CDR2 YNNKEL (reference sequence). There are 16 residues in the CDR3. DNA for the CDR3: TGTGCCAGCAGCCAGGCTAGCGGGGGTCAATACAATGAGCAGTTCTTC. Protein sequence: CASSQASGGQYNEQFF.

This rearrangement joins TRBV19 to TRBJ2-1; the match to TRBD2 covers 13 bases. The CDR3 sequence is 18 residues long. V lost 1 base, J lost 7 bases, and 10 bases stayed unmatched. Germline V lookup: CDR1 LNHDA, CDR2 SQIVND (reference sequence). This chain's CDR3 is CASSIAPPGLAGENEQFF. The CDR3 DNA sequence: TGTGCCAGTAGTATAGCCCCACCAGGACTAGCGGGAGAGAATGAGCAGTTCTTC.

V gene TRBV28 combines with J gene TRBJ1-3; D call uncertain. Germline CDR1 MDHEN, CDR2 SYDVKM. The CDR3 contains 17 residues. Trimming stripped 4 bases from V and 0 bases from J, with 16 bases between. The DNA of the CDR3 is TGTGCCAGCAGTTCAATTTGGGAGGACCACTCTGGAAACACCATATATTTT. The encoded protein is CASSSIWEDHSGNTIYF.

The rearrangement joins TRBV19 to TRBJ1-6; possible D gene TRBD1, 6 bases. Germline assignment: CDR1 LNHDA and CDR2 SQIVND (reference sequence). The V end was cut by 5 bases, the J end by 7 bases, with 12 bases between. CDR3 length equals 14 residues. The DNA of the CDR3 is TGTGCCAGTAGTTTCCGACAGGAGAATTCACCCCTCCACTTT. Its translation is CASSFRQENSPLHF.

The CDR3 sequence is CASSLGRAVNEQFF. CDR3 coding DNA: TGTGCCAGCAGCCTAGGTAGGGCTGTCAATGAGCAGTTCTTC. This chain joins TRBV11-1 and TRBJ2-1; D gene uncertain. Germline CDR1 and CDR2: SGHAT and FQDESV (reference sequence). This CDR3 has 14 amino acids. The V end lost 5 bases, the J end lost 6 bases, and 14 bases lay between the germline ends.

V and J are TRBV5-6 and TRBJ1-5; the D is unclear. CDR3 size: 15 residues. Germline V lookup: CDR1 SGHDT, CDR2 YYEEEE. The V end lost 2 bases, the J end lost 1 base, and 10 bases lay between the germline ends. CDR3 amino acids: CASSFQPGSNQPQHF. In nucleotides, the CDR3 is TGTGCCAGCAGCTTCCAGCCGGGAAGCAATCAGCCCCAGCATTTT.

On this clone: The sample contains more than one DNA sequence encoding this CDR3. This chain connects TRBV5-1 to TRBJ1-2; D might be TRBD1 (5 bases). The CDR3 consists of 13 residues. Germline CDR1 and CDR2: SGHRS and YFSETQ. V lost 0 bases and J lost 2, with 5 bases in between. The CDR3 region has the DNA TGCGCCAGCAGCTTGGGGGGGAACTATGGCTACACCTTC. Translation gives CASSLGGNYGYTF.

The genes are TRBV28 and TRBJ1-2, with 7 bases matching TRBD1. Germline V gene lookup returns CDR1 MDHEN and CDR2 SYDVKM. This CDR3 region has 15 residues. The ends lost 6 bases at V and 4 bases at J; junction bases unmatched: 11. The CDR3: CASSNLNRGSYGYTF. Here the CDR3 DNA reads TGTGCCAGCAGCAACCTGAACAGGGGTAGCTATGGCTACACCTTC.

V usage is TRBV27 and J usage is TRBJ1-2; TRBD1 matches 9 bases. The CDR3 sequence is 15 residues long. Germline V gives CDR1 MNHEY, CDR2 SMNVEV (reference sequence). Unmatched junction bases numbered 12, after V lost 5 bases and J lost 8 bases. This CDR3 reads CASSNRPGQGGGYTF. CDR3 sequence (DNA): TGTGCCAGCAGTAACCGGCCGGGACAGGGTGGGGGCTACACCTTC.

The V gene is TRBV19, the J gene TRBJ2-7; TRBD2 matches at 8 bases. This CDR3 has 14 amino acids. The V gene end was trimmed by 5 bases and the J gene end by 2 bases; junction bases not matched to a gene: 5. Looked up from germline, CDR1 is LNHDA and CDR2 is SQIVND (reference sequence). The CDR3 DNA is TGTGCCAGTAGTGGACTAGCTAAAGCCTACGAGCAGTACTTC. Translating gives CASSGLAKAYEQYF. The full variable domain, its missing parts supplied by reference TRBV19 and TRBJ2-7, is DGGITQSPKYLFRKEGQNVTLSCEQNLNHDAMYWYRQDPGQGLRLIYYSQIVNDFQKGDIAEGYSVSREKKESFPLTVTSAQKNPTAFYLCASSGLAKAYEQYFGPGTRLTVT.

The chain carries TRBV7-2 and TRBJ2-3; D gene ambiguous. Germline V CDR1 and CDR2: SGHTA, FQGNSA. The CDR3 consists of 14 residues. Trimming took off 5 bases at V and 2 bases at J, with 11 bases between the two ends. CDR3 region: CASSPRYSTDTQYF. The CDR3 region has the DNA TGTGCCAGCAGCCCCCGGTACTCCACAGATACGCAGTATTTT.

This chain links TRBV19 with TRBJ2-3; D gene ambiguous. Germline lookup yields CDR1 LNHDA and CDR2 SQIVND (reference sequence). V lost 6 bases and J lost 1, with 11 bases in between. The CDR3 loop spans 14 amino acids. CDR3 sequence reads: CASRAAAGTDTQYF. The CDR3 DNA reads TGTGCCAGTAGGGCGGCGGCCGGCACAGATACGCAGTATTTT.

The V gene is TRBV25-1, the J gene TRBJ2-3, with 7 bases identical to TRBD2. Per the germline V gene, CDR1 is MGHDK and CDR2 is SYGVNS. V lost 8 bases and J lost 0; bases outside the gene matches: 14. The CDR3 totals 17 residues. This chain's CDR3 is CASLGPGGPYSTDTQYF. Written as DNA, the CDR3 is TGTGCCAGCCTCGGGCCGGGGGGACCGTATAGCACAGATACGCAGTATTTT. The variable domain in full, with the rest retrieved from reference TRBV25-1 and TRBJ2-3, is EADIYQTPRYLVIGTGKKITLECSQTMGHDKMYWYQQDPGMELHLIHYSYGVNSTEKGDLSSESTVSRIRTEHFPLTLESARPSHTSQYLCASLGPGGPYSTDTQYFGPGTRLTVL.

The rearrangement links TRBV5-1 to TRBJ2-7; TRBD2 might be the D (6 bases). The V and J ends lost 2 bases and 7 bases respectively, with 13 bases between them. CDR1 and CDR2 (germline): SGHRS, YFSETQ. This CDR3 contains 13 residues. The CDR3 DNA is TGCGCCAGCAGCTTCAGGAGGGGAAGTGAGCAGTACTTC. The encoded protein is CASSFRRGSEQYF. The entire variable domain, with the rest obtained from reference TRBV5-1 and TRBJ2-7, is as follows: KAGVTQTPRYLIKTRGQQVTLSCSPISGHRSVSWYQQTPGQGLQFLFEYFSETQRNKGNFPGRFSGRQFSNSRSEMNVSTLELGDSALYLCASSFRRGSEQYFGPGTRLTVT.

The chain recombines TRBV5-1 with TRBJ2-1; D is perhaps TRBD1 (6 bases). The germline V gene encodes CDR1 SGHRS and CDR2 YFSETQ. The CDR3 runs 17 residues. V was clipped by 1 base and J by 8 bases, with 22 bases between them. The CDR3 loop is CASSLISPGTHRDEQFF. CDR3 in DNA: TGCGCCAGCAGCTTGATATCCCCCGGGACCCACAGGGATGAGCAGTTCTTC.

The V and J genes are TRBV19 and TRBJ1-5; 7 bases are shared with TRBD1. This CDR3 has 16 residues. V was pared by 6 bases and J by 2 bases, with 10 bases of the junction left unmatched. CDR1 is LNHDA and CDR2 is SQIVND in the germline V gene (reference sequence). CDR3 in amino acids: CASSRGRGQGNQPQHF. CDR3 in DNA: TGTGCCAGTAGCCGCGGTAGGGGGCAGGGCAATCAGCCCCAGCATTTT.

The V call is TRBV7-9, the J call TRBJ1-3; no firm D call. Germline assignment: CDR1 SEHNR and CDR2 FQNEAQ (reference sequence). V gave up 1 base and J gave up 2 bases, with 9 bases separating them. The CDR3 runs to 15 residues. The CDR3: CASSLVAEAGNTIYF. In DNA, the CDR3 is TGTGCCAGCAGCTTAGTGGCAGAGGCTGGAAACACCATATATTTT.

The chain has TRBV5-1 and TRBJ2-3; TRBD1 or TRBD2 may be the D gene (5 bases each). The length of the CDR3 is 15 residues. In germline, CDR1 is SGHRS, CDR2 YFSETQ. Trimming cost V 3 bases and J 0 bases, with 11 bases left between them. The CDR3 coding sequence is TGCGCCAGCAGCTCCCCGGGACCTAGCACAGATACGCAGTATTTT. Its protein product is CASSSPGPSTDTQYF.